The 5 T cell receptor beta chains below come from one sample, sequenced in a study of blood T cell repertoires in COVID-19. Profiled with immunoSEQ multiplex PCR; TCRdb holds only in-frame clones, not every one. The profile shows approximately 120,000 clones, roughly 85% of them singletons. The sequenced sample consisted of peripheral blood. Receptors were obtained from a woman aged 80 or over with COVID-19, enrolled during active disease.

The rearrangement links TRBV5-1 to TRBJ1-1, with TRBD1 matching over 7 bases. There are 13 residues in the CDR3. Germline V gene sequence: CDR1 SGHRS, CDR2 YFSETQ. Trimming took 7 bases from V and 2 from J; bases not matched to a gene: 5. CDR3 bases: TGCGCCAGCCGGGGACAGATAAACACTGAAGCTTTCTTT. Protein sequence: CASRGQINTEAFF. The full variable domain, its missing parts supplied by reference TRBV5-1 and TRBJ1-1, is KAGVTQTPRYLIKTRGQQVTLSCSPISGHRSVSWYQQTPGQGLQFLFEYFSETQRNKGNFPGRFSGRQFSNSRSEMNVSTLELGDSALYLCASRGQINTEAFFGQGTRLTVV.

This clone has only one observation. The genes are TRBV28 and TRBJ1-1, with D tentatively TRBD1 (5 bases). Germline CDR1 and CDR2: MDHEN and SYDVKM. Trimming pared 8 bases from V and 1 base from J, leaving 8 bases between. CDR3 size: 12 residues. The CDR3 spells CASQGSNTEAFF. CDR3 bases: TGTGCCAGCCAGGGTTCGAACACTGAAGCTTTCTTT.

This clone was seen more than once but under ten times. The gene calls are TRBV7-3 and TRBJ2-1; 7 bases fit TRBD2. V lost 5 bases, J lost 4 bases, and 8 bases stayed unmatched. Germline assignment: CDR1 SGHTA and CDR2 FQGTGA. There are 15 residues in the CDR3. For the CDR3, the DNA is TGTGCCAGCAGCCGCGAAACTAGCGAATACAATGAGCAGTTCTTC. It encodes CASSRETSEYNEQFF.

The rearrangement uses TRBV5-1 and TRBJ2-5, with 7 positions matching TRBD2. The CDR3 spans 15 residues. The V gene's germline CDR1 is SGHRS and CDR2 YFSETQ. V gave up 4 bases and J gave up 4 bases; unmatched junction bases: 10. The CDR3 here is CASSPSLGGSETQYF. The CDR3 DNA sequence: TGCGCCAGCAGCCCATCATTGGGGGGGTCAGAGACCCAGTACTTC. Full variable domain (outside the CDR3, taken from reference TRBV5-1 and TRBJ2-5): KAGVTQTPRYLIKTRGQQVTLSCSPISGHRSVSWYQQTPGQGLQFLFEYFSETQRNKGNFPGRFSGRQFSNSRSEMNVSTLELGDSALYLCASSPSLGGSETQYFGPGTRLLVL.

V and J are TRBV10-3 and TRBJ2-1; 10 bases match TRBD1. V dropped 5 bases and J dropped 6; count of bases not matched to a gene: 7. The germline V gene encodes CDR1 ENHRY and CDR2 SYGVKD. The CDR3 spans 15 residues. As DNA, the CDR3 is TGTGCCATCAGTACCGGGACAGGGGCTCTCAATGAGCAGTTCTTC. This encodes CAISTGTGALNEQFF.